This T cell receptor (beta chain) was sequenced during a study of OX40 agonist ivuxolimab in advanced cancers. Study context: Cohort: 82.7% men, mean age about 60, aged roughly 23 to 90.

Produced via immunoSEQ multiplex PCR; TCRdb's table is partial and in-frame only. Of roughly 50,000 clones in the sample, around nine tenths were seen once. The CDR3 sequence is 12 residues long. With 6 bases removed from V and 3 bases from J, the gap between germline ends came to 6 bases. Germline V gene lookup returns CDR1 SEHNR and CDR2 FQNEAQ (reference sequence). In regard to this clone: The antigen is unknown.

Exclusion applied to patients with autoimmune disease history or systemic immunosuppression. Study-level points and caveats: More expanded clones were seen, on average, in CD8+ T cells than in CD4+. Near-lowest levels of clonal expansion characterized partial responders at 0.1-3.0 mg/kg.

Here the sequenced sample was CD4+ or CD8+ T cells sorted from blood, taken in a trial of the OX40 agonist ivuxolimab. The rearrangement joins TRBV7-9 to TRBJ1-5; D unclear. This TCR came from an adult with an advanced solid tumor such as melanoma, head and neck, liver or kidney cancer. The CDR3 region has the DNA TGTGCCAGCAGAATCGACAATCAGCCCCAGCATTTT. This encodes CASRIDNQPQHF.